These T cell receptor beta chains were read from a single sample in a study of regulatory T cells in long-lasting Graves disease. TCRdb called the multiplex PCR reads again in MiXCR, with one record for every CDR3 protein. The sample holds 560,000 or so distinct CDR3 sequences, 15% to 20% seen once. The sample also formed part of further work on T cells in Graves' hyperthyroidism and ophthalmopathy.

The input for sequencing was peripheral blood mononuclear cells (PBMCs), taken at new diagnosis, from a patient treated with antithyroid drugs. The receptors stem from a man aged 18 to 29 with Graves disease. Each CDR3 is given with its conserved first and last residue. The D gene is left open where the match is weak. A clone size is listed for some rows: how often the clone was seen (once, few, many), or a class if it is expanded.

>TRBV12-3/TRBV12-4|.|TRBJ2-2|.
CASSPGRGRGELFF
TGTGCCAGCAGCCCCGGGAGGGGGCGGGGGGAGCTGTTTTTT
>TRBV6-1|few|TRBJ2-2|.
CASRPVLSVHTGELFF
TGTGCCAGCAGGCCCGTTCTGTCGGTTCACACCGGGGAGCTGTTTTTT
>TRBV30|few|TRBJ2-1|TRBD2
CAWSGLASEQFF
TGTGCCTGGAGTGGACTAGCGTCGGAGCAGTTCTTC
>TRBV27|many|TRBJ2-5|TRBD1
CASSALWDSQETQYF
TGTGCCAGCAGTGCACTTTGGGACAGCCAAGAGACCCAGTACTTC
>TRBV12-3/TRBV12-4|many|TRBJ1-1|.
CASSLAIAGVNTEAFF
TGTGCCAGCAGTTTAGCGATCGCAGGGGTGAACACTGAAGCTTTCTTT
>TRBV12-5|.|TRBJ2-2|.
CASGFPNNPGELFF
TGTGCTAGTGGTTTCCCCAATAACCCCGGGGAGCTGTTTTTT
>TRBV20-1|many|TRBJ2-7|.
CSAYEPGRLYEQYF
TGCAGTGCTTATGAGCCGGGACGGCTGTACGAGCAGTACTTC
>TRBV27|many|TRBJ2-3|.
CASSLSGLPDTDTQYF
TGTGCCAGCAGTTTATCGGGACTTCCCGACACAGATACGCAGTATTTT
>TRBV3-1|many|TRBJ1-2|.
CASRSFLEEGYTF
TGTGCCAGCAGGAGCTTTTTGGAAGAAGGCTACACCTTC
>TRBV3-1|.|TRBJ2-7|TRBD2
CASSQERETSGSPGEQYF
TGTGCCAGCAGCCAAGAAAGGGAGACTAGCGGGAGTCCCGGCGAGCAGTACTTC
>TRBV30|.|TRBJ1-1|TRBD1
CAWVHPPIIQGGEAFF
TGTGCCTGGGTTCACCCGCCAATAATTCAGGGGGGTGAGGCTTTCTTT
>TRBV2|many|TRBJ2-3|.
CASSPRQSPTDTQYF
TGTGCCAGCAGTCCTAGACAGAGCCCCACAGATACGCAGTATTTT
>TRBV5-1|.|TRBJ2-1|.
CASSLDWPQSSYNEQFF
TGCGCCAGCAGCTTGGATTGGCCCCAGAGCTCCTACAATGAGCAGTTCTTC
>TRBV7-8|few|TRBJ2-5|.
CASSLPQDSQETQYF
TGTGCCAGCAGCTTACCCCAGGACAGTCAAGAGACCCAGTACTTC
>TRBV5-1|.|TRBJ2-3|TRBD1
CASTGDRGLDTQYF
TGCGCCAGCACCGGGGACAGGGGGCTAGATACGCAGTATTTT
>TRBV10-3|many|TRBJ2-7|TRBD1
CAIGGQGLYEQYF
TGTGCCATCGGAGGACAGGGGCTTTACGAGCAGTACTTC
>TRBV20-1|.|TRBJ2-3|TRBD1
CSARGRGRDTQYF
TGCAGTGCTAGAGGCAGGGGGCGGGATACGCAGTATTTT
>TRBV19|few|TRBJ2-7|.
CVSSATDSAYLYEQYF
TGTGTCAGCTCAGCGACGGACTCGGCTTACCTATACGAGCAGTACTTC
>TRBV30|.|TRBJ1-2|.
CAWSVLSDYTF
TGTGCCTGGAGTGTACTGTCTGACTACACCTTC
>TRBV2|many|TRBJ2-1|TRBD2
CASSVYGAGVGNEQFF
TGTGCCAGCAGTGTATACGGGGCGGGAGTTGGGAATGAGCAGTTCTTC
>TRBV29-1|.|TRBJ1-3|.
CSVDFNQGTGNTIYF
TGCAGCGTTGATTTCAACCAGGGAACAGGAAACACCATATATTTT
>TRBV6-1|.|TRBJ2-1|TRBD2
CASRWTSGPNEQFF
TGTGCCAGCAGATGGACTAGCGGTCCCAATGAGCAGTTCTTC
>TRBV11-2|many|TRBJ2-2|TRBD2
CASTLAGGRTGELFF
TGTGCCAGCACTTTAGCGGGAGGGAGGACCGGGGAGCTGTTTTTT
>TRBV28|many|TRBJ2-7|.
CASSLRGITYEQYF
TGTGCCAGCAGTTTGAGGGGCATAACCTACGAGCAGTACTTC
>TRBV28|many|TRBJ2-7|.
CASSLNLMAEQYF
TGTGCCAGCAGTTTGAACCTGATGGCGGAGCAGTACTTC
>TRBV18|many|TRBJ2-7|.
CASSPPQPYEQYF
TGTGCCAGCTCACCACCCCAGCCCTACGAGCAGTACTTC
>TRBV5-1|many|TRBJ2-7|TRBD2
CASSPTSDWDEQYF
TGCGCCAGCAGCCCGACTAGCGACTGGGACGAGCAGTACTTC
>TRBV28|.|TRBJ1-5|.
CASSFRGRGNQPQHF
TGTGCCAGCAGTTTTCGGGGGAGAGGCAATCAGCCCCAGCATTTT
>TRBV19|many|TRBJ2-7|TRBD2
CASRDPGLANYEQYF
TGTGCCAGTAGGGATCCGGGACTAGCGAACTACGAGCAGTACTTC
>TRBV6-9|many|TRBJ2-5|TRBD1
CASSYLRDRGRGETQYF
TGTGCCAGCAGTTACCTCCGGGACAGGGGGCGAGGAGAGACCCAGTACTTC
>TRBV9|.|TRBJ1-4|.
CASSAGPNEKLFF
TGTGCCAGCAGCGCGGGGCCTAATGAAAAACTGTTTTTT
>TRBV3-1|many|TRBJ2-3|.
CASSQATAGGDTQYF
TGTGCCAGCAGCCAAGCTACGGCTGGTGGGGATACGCAGTATTTT
>TRBV2|many|TRBJ1-2|TRBD1
CASSPTGVGYTF
TGTGCCAGCAGCCCCACAGGGGTTGGCTACACCTTC
>TRBV14|.|TRBJ1-1|.
CASSRKANTEAFF
TGTGCCAGCAGCCGGAAGGCAAACACTGAAGCTTTCTTT
>TRBV3-1|many|TRBJ2-5|.
CASSFQSTQYF
TGTGCCAGCAGCTTTCAGTCGACCCAGTACTTC
>TRBV6-5|many|TRBJ2-7|TRBD1
CASSYGTDYEQYF
TGTGCCAGTAGTTATGGGACAGACTACGAGCAGTACTTC
>TRBV18|.|TRBJ2-2|.
CASSPRTLNTGELLF
TGTGCCAGCTCACCTCGGACACTTAACACCGGGGAGCTGCTTTTT
>TRBV24-1|many|TRBJ2-3|TRBD1
CATSEHRGDYTDTQYF
TGTGCCACCAGTGAACACAGGGGAGACTACACAGATACGCAGTATTTT
>TRBV11-3|few|TRBJ2-5|.
CASSPPQGAGEETQYF
TGTGCCAGCAGCCCTCCTCAGGGGGCGGGGGAGGAGACCCAGTACTTC
>TRBV19|few|TRBJ2-2|.
CASRRPGGTGELFF
TGTGCCAGTAGAAGGCCAGGGGGGACCGGGGAGCTGTTTTTT
>TRBV24-1|.|TRBJ2-1|.
CATSGWTPGDFYNEQFF
TGTGCCACCAGTGGATGGACTCCAGGGGATTTCTACAATGAGCAGTTCTTC
>TRBV5-8|few|TRBJ2-1|.
CASSVGRRSGSYNEQFF
TGTGCCAGCAGCGTGGGACGGAGAAGCGGCTCCTACAATGAGCAGTTCTTC
>TRBV15|.|TRBJ2-3|TRBD2
CATSREGRAFQDTQYF
TGTGCCACCAGCAGAGAAGGGAGGGCCTTTCAAGATACGCAGTATTTT
>TRBV6-1|many|TRBJ2-1|.
CASSSVGNGNEQFF
TGTGCCAGCTCTTCGGTGGGGAACGGCAATGAGCAGTTCTTC
>TRBV7-3|many|TRBJ2-3|.
CASSPALSTDTQYF
TGTGCCAGCAGCCCGGCCCTAAGCACAGATACGCAGTATTTT
>TRBV14|.|TRBJ1-6|TRBD1
CASSNLRGPNSPLHF
TGTGCCAGCAGCAATTTGAGGGGGCCGAATTCACCCCTCCACTTT
>TRBV5-1|many|TRBJ2-5|.
CASSATQETQYF
TGCGCCAGCAGCGCCACCCAAGAGACCCAGTACTTC
>TRBV6-2/TRBV6-3|many|TRBJ1-1|.
CASIPPGRGDTEAFF
TGTGCCAGCATTCCCCCGGGCAGGGGAGACACTGAAGCTTTCTTT
>TRBV9|many|TRBJ2-7|.
CASSVLGLSSYEQYF
TGTGCCAGCAGCGTACTTGGGCTGTCCTCCTACGAGCAGTACTTC
>TRBV11-2|many|TRBJ1-1|.
CASSQGGRAAVRVNTEAFF
TGTGCCAGCAGTCAAGGGGGTCGCGCGGCGGTCCGGGTGAACACTGAAGCTTTCTTT
>TRBV20-1|many|TRBJ2-7|.
CSARGGSQGEQYF
TGCAGTGCTAGAGGCGGGAGCCAGGGGGAGCAGTACTTC
>TRBV9|.|TRBJ1-1|.
CASSPSLGANTEAFF
TGTGCCAGCAGCCCCTCATTGGGGGCGAACACTGAAGCTTTCTTT
>TRBV5-6|.|TRBJ2-2|TRBD2
CASSSTSGSRTGELFF
TGTGCCAGCAGCAGCACTAGCGGGAGTCGGACCGGGGAGCTGTTTTTT
>TRBV28|.|TRBJ2-7|TRBD2
CAGKDQQLAGHEQYF
TGTGCCGGCAAGGATCAGCAACTAGCGGGACACGAGCAGTACTTC
>TRBV2|many|TRBJ2-7|.
CASTSGIDSSYEQYF
TGTGCCAGCACTTCGGGCATAGACTCATCCTACGAGCAGTACTTC